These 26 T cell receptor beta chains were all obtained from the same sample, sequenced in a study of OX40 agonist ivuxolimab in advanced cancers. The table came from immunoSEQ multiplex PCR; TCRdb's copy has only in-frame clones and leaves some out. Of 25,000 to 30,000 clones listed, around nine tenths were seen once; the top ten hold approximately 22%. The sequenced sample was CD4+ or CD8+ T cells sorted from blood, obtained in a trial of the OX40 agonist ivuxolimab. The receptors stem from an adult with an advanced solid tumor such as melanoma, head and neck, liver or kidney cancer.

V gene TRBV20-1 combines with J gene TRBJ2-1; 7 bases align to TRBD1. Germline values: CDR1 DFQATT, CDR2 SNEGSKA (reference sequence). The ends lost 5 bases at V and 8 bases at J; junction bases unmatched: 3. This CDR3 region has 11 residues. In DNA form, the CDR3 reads TGCAGTGCTCCGCAGGGGGATGAGCAGTTCTTC. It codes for CSAPQGDEQFF.

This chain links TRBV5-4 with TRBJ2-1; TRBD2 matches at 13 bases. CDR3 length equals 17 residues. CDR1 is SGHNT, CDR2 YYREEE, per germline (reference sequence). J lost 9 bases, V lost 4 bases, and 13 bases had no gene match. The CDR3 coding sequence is TGTGCCAGCAGCACAACCGGGACTAGCGGGATCAGTATTGAGCAGTTCTTC. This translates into CASSTTGTSGISIEQFF.

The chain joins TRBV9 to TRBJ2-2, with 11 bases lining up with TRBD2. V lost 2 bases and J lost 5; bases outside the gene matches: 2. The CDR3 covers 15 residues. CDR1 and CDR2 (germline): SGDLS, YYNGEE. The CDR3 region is CASSVGLAATGELFF. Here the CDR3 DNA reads TGTGCCAGCAGCGTGGGACTAGCGGCAACCGGGGAGCTGTTTTTT.

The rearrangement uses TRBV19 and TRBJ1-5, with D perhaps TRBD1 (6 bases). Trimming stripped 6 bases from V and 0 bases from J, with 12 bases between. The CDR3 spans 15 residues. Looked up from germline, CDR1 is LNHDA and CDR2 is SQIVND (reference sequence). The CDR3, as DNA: TGTGCCAGTAGAGACAGGAGTTATAGCAATCAGCCCCAGCATTTT. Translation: CASRDRSYSNQPQHF.

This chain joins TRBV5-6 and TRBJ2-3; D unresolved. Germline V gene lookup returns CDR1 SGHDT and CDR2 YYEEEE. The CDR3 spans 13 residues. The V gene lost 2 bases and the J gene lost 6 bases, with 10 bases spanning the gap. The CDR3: CASSFRTLDTQYF. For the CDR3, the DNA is TGTGCCAGCAGCTTCCGGACCCTTGATACGCAGTATTTT.

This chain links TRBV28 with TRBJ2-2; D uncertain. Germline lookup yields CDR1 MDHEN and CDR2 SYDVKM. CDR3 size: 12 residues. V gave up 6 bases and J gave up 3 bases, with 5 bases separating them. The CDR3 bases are TGTGCCAGCAGAGAAGACACCGGGGAGCTGTTTTTT. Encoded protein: CASREDTGELFF.

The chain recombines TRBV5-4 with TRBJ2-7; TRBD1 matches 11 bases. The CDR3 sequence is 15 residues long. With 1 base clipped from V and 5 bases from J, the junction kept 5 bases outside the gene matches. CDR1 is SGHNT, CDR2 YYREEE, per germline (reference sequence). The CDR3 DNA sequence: TGTGCCAGCAGCTTGTTGGGACAGGGGGTCGACGAGCAGTACTTC. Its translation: CASSLLGQGVDEQYF. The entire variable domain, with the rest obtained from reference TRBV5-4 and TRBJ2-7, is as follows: ETGVTQSPTHLIKTRGQQVTLRCSSQSGHNTVSWYQQALGQGPQFIFQYYREEENGRGNFPPRFSGLQFPNYSSELNVNALELDDSALYLCASSLLGQGVDEQYFGPGTRLTVT.

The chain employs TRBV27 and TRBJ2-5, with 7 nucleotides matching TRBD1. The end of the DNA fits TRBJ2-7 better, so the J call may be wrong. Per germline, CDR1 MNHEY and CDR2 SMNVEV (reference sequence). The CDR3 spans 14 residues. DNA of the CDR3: TGTGCCAGCAGTGTCAGACAGGGTTCCTACGAGCAGTACTTC. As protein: CASSVRQGSYEQYF.

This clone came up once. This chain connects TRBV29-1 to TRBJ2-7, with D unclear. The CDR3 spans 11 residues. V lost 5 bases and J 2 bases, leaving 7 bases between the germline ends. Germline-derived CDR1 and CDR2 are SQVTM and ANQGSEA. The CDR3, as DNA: TGCAGCGTTAGAGAGGCCTACGAGCAGTACTTC. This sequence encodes CSVREAYEQYF.

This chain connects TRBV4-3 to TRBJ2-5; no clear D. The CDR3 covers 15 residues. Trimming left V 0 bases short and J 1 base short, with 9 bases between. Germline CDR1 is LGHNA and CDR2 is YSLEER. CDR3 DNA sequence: TGCGCCAGCAGCCAAGATGGCCTAACCCAAGAGACCCAGTACTTC. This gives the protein CASSQDGLTQETQYF.

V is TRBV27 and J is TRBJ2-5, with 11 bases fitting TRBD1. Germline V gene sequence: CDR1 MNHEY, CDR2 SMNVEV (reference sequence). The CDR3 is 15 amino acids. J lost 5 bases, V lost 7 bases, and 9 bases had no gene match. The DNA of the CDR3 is TGTGCCAGCAAACTGGGACAGGGGGGACGGGAGACCCAGTACTTC. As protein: CASKLGQGGRETQYF.

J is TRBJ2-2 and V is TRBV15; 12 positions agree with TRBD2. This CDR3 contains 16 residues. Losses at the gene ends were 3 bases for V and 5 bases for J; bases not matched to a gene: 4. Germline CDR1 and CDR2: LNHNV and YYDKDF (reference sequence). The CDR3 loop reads CATSSRGTSGTGELFF. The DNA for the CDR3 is TGTGCCACCAGCAGTCGTGGGACTAGCGGGACCGGGGAGCTGTTTTTT.

The CDR3 DNA reads as TGTGCCAGCATCCTTAACAGGGAGGGCAATGAGCAGTTCTTC. As protein: CASILNREGNEQFF. V usage is TRBV13 and J usage is TRBJ2-1, with D tentatively TRBD2 (7 bases). Germline V CDR1 and CDR2: PRHDT, FYEKMQ (reference sequence). The CDR3 loop spans 14 amino acids. Trimming left V 7 bases short and J 6 bases short, with 16 bases between.

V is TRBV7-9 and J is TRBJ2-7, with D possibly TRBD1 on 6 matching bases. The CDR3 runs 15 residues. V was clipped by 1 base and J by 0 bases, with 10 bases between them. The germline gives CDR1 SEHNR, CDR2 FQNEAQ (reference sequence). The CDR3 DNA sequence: TGTGCCAGCAGCTTAGGGACAGTGAGCTCCTACGAGCAGTACTTC. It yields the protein CASSLGTVSSYEQYF.

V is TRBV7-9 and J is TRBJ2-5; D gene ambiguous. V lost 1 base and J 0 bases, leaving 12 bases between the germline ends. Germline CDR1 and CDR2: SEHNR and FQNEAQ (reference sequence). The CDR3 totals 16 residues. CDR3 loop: CASSLEGGSHQETQYF. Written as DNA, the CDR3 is TGTGCCAGCAGCTTAGAAGGTGGCAGCCACCAAGAGACCCAGTACTTC.

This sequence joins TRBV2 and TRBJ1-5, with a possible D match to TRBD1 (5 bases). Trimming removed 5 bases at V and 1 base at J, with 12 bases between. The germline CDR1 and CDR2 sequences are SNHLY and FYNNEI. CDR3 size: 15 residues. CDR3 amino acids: CASSWGGRSNQPQHF. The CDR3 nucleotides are TGTGCCAGCAGTTGGGGGGGTCGGAGCAATCAGCCCCAGCATTTT.

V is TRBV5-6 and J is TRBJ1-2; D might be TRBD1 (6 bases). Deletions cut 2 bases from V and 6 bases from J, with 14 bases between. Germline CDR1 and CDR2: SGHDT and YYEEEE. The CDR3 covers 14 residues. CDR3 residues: CASSLQGFVDGYTF. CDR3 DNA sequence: TGTGCCAGCAGCTTACAGGGTTTTGTGGATGGCTACACCTTC. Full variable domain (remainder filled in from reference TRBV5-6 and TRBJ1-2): DAGVTQSPTHLIKTRGQQVTLRCSPKSGHDTVSWYQQALGQGPQFIFQYYEEEERQRGNFPDRFSGHQFPNYSSELNVNALLLGDSALYLCASSLQGFVDGYTFGSGTRLTVV.

The CDR3 DNA reads TGTGCCAGCAGCTTAGCTTTGGGCCTATCCTACGAGCAGTACTTC. Translation gives CASSLALGLSYEQYF. The chain carries TRBV7-9 and TRBJ2-7; no clear D gene. The CDR3 extends over 15 amino acids. Trimming took off 0 bases at V and 1 base at J, with 10 bases between the two ends. Germline lookup yields CDR1 SEHNR and CDR2 FQNEAQ (reference sequence).

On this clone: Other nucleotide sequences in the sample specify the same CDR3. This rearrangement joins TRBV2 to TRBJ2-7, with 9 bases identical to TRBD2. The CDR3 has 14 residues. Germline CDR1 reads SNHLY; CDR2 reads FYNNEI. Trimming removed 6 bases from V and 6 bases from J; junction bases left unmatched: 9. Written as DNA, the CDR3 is TGTGCCAGCAGGGTAGCGGGAGCGACCTTCGAGCAGTACTTC. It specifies CASRVAGATFEQYF.

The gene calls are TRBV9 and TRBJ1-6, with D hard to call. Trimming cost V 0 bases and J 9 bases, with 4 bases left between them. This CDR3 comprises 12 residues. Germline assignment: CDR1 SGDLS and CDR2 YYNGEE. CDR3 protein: CASSVGGSPLHF. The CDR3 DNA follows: TGTGCCAGCAGCGTAGGGGGTTCACCCCTCCACTTT.

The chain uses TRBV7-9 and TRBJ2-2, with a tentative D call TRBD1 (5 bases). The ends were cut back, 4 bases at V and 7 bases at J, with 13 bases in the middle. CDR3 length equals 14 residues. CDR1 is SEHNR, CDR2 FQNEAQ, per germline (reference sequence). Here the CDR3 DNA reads TGTGCCAGCAGCTCCCCCAGGGTTAACGGGGAGCTGTTTTTT. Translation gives CASSSPRVNGELFF.

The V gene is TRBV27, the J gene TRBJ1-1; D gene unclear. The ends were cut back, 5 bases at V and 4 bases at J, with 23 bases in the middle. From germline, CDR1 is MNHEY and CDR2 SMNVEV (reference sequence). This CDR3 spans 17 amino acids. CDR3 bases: TGTGCCAGCAGTCGTCGTGGCGTGAGGGAGGGTGTCACTGAAGCTTTCTTT. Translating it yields CASSRRGVREGVTEAFF.

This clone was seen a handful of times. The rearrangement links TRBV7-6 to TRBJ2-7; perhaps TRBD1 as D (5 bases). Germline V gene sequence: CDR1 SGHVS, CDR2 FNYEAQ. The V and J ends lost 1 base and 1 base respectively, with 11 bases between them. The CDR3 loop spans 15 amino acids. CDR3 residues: CASSLGGRQSYEQYF. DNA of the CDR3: TGTGCCAGCAGCTTAGGGGGCCGGCAGTCCTACGAGCAGTACTTC.

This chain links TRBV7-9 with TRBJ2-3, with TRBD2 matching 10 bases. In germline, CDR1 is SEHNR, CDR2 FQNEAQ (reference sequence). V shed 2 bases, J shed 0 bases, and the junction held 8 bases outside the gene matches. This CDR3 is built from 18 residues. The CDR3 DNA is TGTGCCAGCAGCTTATACCGGACTAGCGGCCCTAGCACAGATACGCAGTATTTT. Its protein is CASSLYRTSGPSTDTQYF.

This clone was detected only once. The CDR3 protein is CASSIHRGLISEQYF. For the CDR3, the DNA is TGTGCCAGTAGTATTCATCGAGGTTTGATCTCCGAGCAGTACTTC. The chain couples TRBV19 to TRBJ2-7; no reliable D call. V gave up 3 bases and J gave up 6 bases, with 18 bases separating them. Germline V gene data show CDR1 as LNHDA and CDR2 as SQIVND (reference sequence). CDR3 size: 15 residues.

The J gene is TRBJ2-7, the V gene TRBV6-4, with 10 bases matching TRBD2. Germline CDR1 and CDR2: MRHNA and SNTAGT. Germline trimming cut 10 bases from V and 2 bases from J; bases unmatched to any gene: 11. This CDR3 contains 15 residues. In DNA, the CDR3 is TGTGCCATCATAAGGCGGACTAGCGGACCCTACGAGCAGTACTTC. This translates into CAIIRRTSGPYEQYF.